The 30 T cell receptor beta chains reported below all come from one sample, sequenced in a study of control samples from healthy donors and cancer patients. Sequencing used immunoSEQ multiplex PCR; TCRdb keeps in-frame clones, though not all of them. The sample records fewer than 85,000 clones, 91% being singletons. What was sequenced was blood. The source of these receptors is a man in his thirties or forties in good health.

The chain recombines TRBV3-1 (or the pseudogene TRBV3-2) with TRBJ1-1, with a weak D call TRBD1 (6 bases). The CDR3 is made up of 14 amino acids. Germline assignment: CDR1 LGHDT and CDR2 YNNKEL (reference sequence). V lost 4 bases and J 2 bases, leaving 11 bases between the germline ends. The CDR3 spells CASSPGGPNTEAFF. In DNA, the CDR3 is TGTGCCAGCAGCCCCGGGGGCCCCAACACTGAAGCTTTCTTT.

The chain combines TRBV7-9 with TRBJ2-1; 8 bases agree with TRBD1. Germline lookup yields CDR1 SEHNR and CDR2 FQNEAQ (reference sequence). This CDR3 contains 14 residues. With V trimmed by 2 bases and J by 7 bases, 4 bases remained unmatched. The CDR3 sequence is CASSLQGASNEQFF. CDR3 bases: TGTGCCAGCAGCTTACAGGGGGCGAGTAATGAGCAGTTCTTC.

The chain combines TRBV5-1 with TRBJ1-5; tentative D call: TRBD1 (5 bases). Trimming took 5 bases from V and 2 from J, leaving 11 bases between them. Germline V CDR1 and CDR2: SGHRS, YFSETQ. This CDR3 has 14 amino acids. In nucleotides, the CDR3 is TGCGCCAGCAGAGAAGGGACGGGCAATCAGCCCCAGCATTTT. Its protein is CASREGTGNQPQHF. The full variable domain, its missing parts supplied by reference TRBV5-1 and TRBJ1-5, is KAGVTQTPRYLIKTRGQQVTLSCSPISGHRSVSWYQQTPGQGLQFLFEYFSETQRNKGNFPGRFSGRQFSNSRSEMNVSTLELGDSALYLCASREGTGNQPQHFGDGTRLSIL.

The chain combines TRBV27 with TRBJ1-5, with 7 bases identical to TRBD1. V lost 7 bases and J lost 4; bases outside the gene matches: 10. Germline lookup yields CDR1 MNHEY and CDR2 SMNVEV (reference sequence). The CDR3 consists of 15 residues. CDR3: CASTPRGTANQPQHF. The CDR3 DNA sequence: TGTGCCAGCACCCCTCGGGGGACAGCTAATCAGCCCCAGCATTTT.

This clone appeared a single time. The chain has TRBV28 and TRBJ1-5; a weak D match, TRBD1 (5 bases). The V gene lost 3 bases and the J gene lost 1 base, with 16 bases spanning the gap. Germline V gene sequence: CDR1 MDHEN, CDR2 SYDVKM. The CDR3 has 17 amino acids. CDR3 protein: CASSLLEGRGSNQPQHF. The CDR3 DNA is TGTGCCAGCAGTTTGTTGGAGGGGAGGGGAAGCAATCAGCCCCAGCATTTT.

The genes are TRBV6-5 and TRBJ2-7; 9 bases map to TRBD1. With V trimmed by 2 bases and J by 3 bases, 5 bases remained unmatched. The germline V gene has CDR1 MNHEY and CDR2 SVGAGI. The CDR3 covers 15 residues. CDR3 sequence: CASSYLGTGRYEQYF. In DNA, the CDR3 is TGTGCCAGCAGTTACCTGGGGACAGGGCGCTACGAGCAGTACTTC.

The chain employs TRBV28 and TRBJ1-2, with D uncertain. V was cut by 5 bases and J by 4 bases, with 11 bases left in between. CDR1 is MDHEN, CDR2 SYDVKM, per germline. The CDR3 loop spans 13 amino acids. The CDR3 DNA reads as TGTGCCAGCAGTACTGACCGGATCTATGGCTACACCTTC. Its translation is CASSTDRIYGYTF.

V and J are TRBV6-2 or TRBV6-3 and TRBJ1-2; no clear D gene. CDR3 length equals 12 residues. From germline, CDR1 is MNHEY and CDR2 SVGEGT. V lost 5 bases, J lost 1 base, and 5 bases lay in between. CDR3 bases: TGTGCCAGCAGTGTGGGTAACTATGGCTACACCTTC. It is translated as CASSVGNYGYTF.

The V and J genes are TRBV4-1 and TRBJ2-7; 7 bases are a match to TRBD1. V lost 5 bases to trimming and J lost 0 bases; unmatched junction nucleotides: 4. Germline V gives CDR1 MGHRA, CDR2 YSYEKL. The CDR3 length is 14 residues. The CDR3 loop reads CASSIRDSSYEQYF. CDR3 sequence (DNA): TGCGCCAGCAGCATCCGGGACAGCTCCTACGAGCAGTACTTC.

In this sample, this clone turned up a few times. This chain links TRBV5-1 with TRBJ2-6; 7 bases line up with TRBD1. Looked up from germline, CDR1 is SGHRS and CDR2 is YFSETQ. Trimming at V came to 1 base and at J to 0 bases, leaving 13 bases not matched to a gene. The CDR3 is 20 residues long. In DNA form, the CDR3 reads TGCGCCAGCAGCTTGTCGTTGGGACAGAAGTCTCCCTCTGGGGCCAACGTCCTGACTTTC. Amino acids: CASSLSLGQKSPSGANVLTF.

Regarding this clone: This sample also contains other DNA sequences that code for the same CDR3. V gene TRBV18 combines with J gene TRBJ2-5; the D is unclear. The CDR3 loop spans 11 amino acids. Per germline, CDR1 KGHSH and CDR2 LQKENI. V was shortened by 6 bases and J by 1 base, with 3 bases between the two germline ends. The CDR3 is CASSPQETQYF. The CDR3 bases are TGTGCCAGCTCGCCCCAAGAGACCCAGTACTTC.

The V call is TRBV4-1, the J call TRBJ1-2, with D unresolved. Trimming shortened V by 6 bases and J by 0 bases, and 11 bases separated the two germline ends. The CDR3 consists of 14 residues. Germline loops: CDR1 MGHRA, CDR2 YSYEKL. CDR3 DNA: TGCGCCAGCAGATCCAGTGGCCCTAACTATGGCTACACCTTC. Its translation is CASRSSGPNYGYTF.

In regard to this clone: Distinct nucleotide sequences in the sample also encode this CDR3. The gene calls are TRBV7-2 and TRBJ2-7, with D tentatively TRBD1 (5 bases). CDR1 is SGHTA, CDR2 FQGNSA, per germline. The CDR3 spans 14 residues. Trimming pared 5 bases from V and 4 bases from J, leaving 15 bases between. DNA for the CDR3: TGTGCCAGCAGCCTCGGATGGGGCCTGTACGAGCAGTACTTC. This sequence encodes CASSLGWGLYEQYF.

This rearrangement joins TRBV4-1 to TRBJ1-4; the D is unclear. From germline, CDR1 is MGHRA and CDR2 YSYEKL. The CDR3 sequence is 16 residues long. V lost 1 base to trimming and J lost 8 bases, with 17 bases between them. The CDR3 DNA reads as TGCGCCAGCAGCCAAGTTTTGACGAGAGGGAGGGAAAAACTGTTTTTT. Protein sequence: CASSQVLTRGREKLFF.

This clone was recorded only once. This sequence joins TRBV28 and TRBJ1-2; 9 bases are shared with TRBD1. Germline trimming cut 6 bases from V and 1 base from J; bases unmatched to any gene: 3. The CDR3 spans 14 residues. CDR1 and CDR2 (germline): MDHEN, SYDVKM. The DNA of the CDR3 is TGTGCCAGCAGCTTGGACAGGGGTAACTATGGCTACACCTTC. As protein: CASSLDRGNYGYTF.

CDR3 bases: TGTGCCAGCAGCTTTGAAGGGGGCAGAGATACGCAGTATTTT. Its protein is CASSFEGGRDTQYF. V is TRBV5-5 and J is TRBJ2-3; 7 bases fit TRBD1. This CDR3 spans 14 amino acids. J gave up 5 bases and V 2 bases, and 5 bases lay outside the gene matches. The germline CDR1 and CDR2 sequences are SGHKS and YYEKEE (reference sequence).

The gene calls are TRBV30 and TRBJ1-2; possible D gene TRBD1, 6 bases. The CDR3 is made up of 13 amino acids. Trimming took 2 bases from V and 6 from J, leaving 13 bases between them. The germline CDR1 and CDR2 sequences are GTSNPN and SVGIG (reference sequence). In nucleotides, the CDR3 is TGTGCCTGGAGTTCGGGGGCCTTACATGGCTACACCTTC. This translates into CAWSSGALHGYTF. Full variable domain (rest looked up from reference TRBV30 and TRBJ1-2): SQTIHQWPATLVQPVGSPLSLECTVEGTSNPNLYWYRQAAGRGLQLLFYSVGIGQISSEVPQNLSASRPQDRQFILSSKKLLLSDSGFYLCAWSSGALHGYTFGSGTRLTVV.

The V gene is TRBV3-1 (or the pseudogene TRBV3-2), the J gene TRBJ1-3; D unresolved. Germline CDR1 LGHDT, CDR2 YNNKEL (reference sequence). This CDR3 spans 17 amino acids. Trimming shortened V by 0 bases and J by 0 bases, and 12 bases separated the two germline ends. The CDR3 bases are TGTGCCAGCAGCCAAGAAGGGCGACGGGCCTCTGGAAACACCATATATTTT. It yields the protein CASSQEGRRASGNTIYF.

This chain links TRBV3-1 (or the pseudogene TRBV3-2) with TRBJ2-2, with 9 bases matching TRBD1. Trimming at V came to 4 bases and at J to 5 bases, leaving 5 bases not matched to a gene. Per germline, CDR1 LGHDT and CDR2 YNNKEL (reference sequence). The CDR3 is 15 residues long. The CDR3 DNA reads as TGTGCCAGCAGCCCGGGACAGGGCAAAACCGGGGAGCTGTTTTTT. Protein sequence: CASSPGQGKTGELFF.

This clone appeared a single time. The rearrangement links TRBV4-2 to TRBJ2-7; D is perhaps TRBD1 (5 bases). V was cut by 0 bases and J by 2 bases, with 11 bases left in between. Germline V gene data show CDR1 as LGHNA and CDR2 as YNFKEQ. CDR3 length: 15 amino acids. DNA of the CDR3: TGTGCCAGCAGCCAAGATCGAGACAGTCCCTACGAGCAGTACTTC. It specifies CASSQDRDSPYEQYF.

This rearrangement joins TRBV6-6 to TRBJ1-4; tentatively, D is TRBD1 (5 bases). V was trimmed by 0 bases and J by 14 bases, leaving 16 bases between them. The CDR3 has 14 residues. Germline loops: CDR1 MNHNY, CDR2 SVGAGI (reference sequence). CDR3 nucleotide sequence: TGTGCCAGCAGTTACTCGACTTCAAGGGGAGGCCTGTTTTTT. This translates into CASSYSTSRGGLFF.

The rearrangement uses TRBV25-1 and TRBJ2-5; 7 bases line up with TRBD2. V dropped 5 bases and J dropped 1; count of bases not matched to a gene: 7. CDR1 and CDR2 from the germline V gene are MGHDK and SYGVNS. This CDR3 has 15 residues. CDR3 in amino acids: CASSPPGGPQETQYF. CDR3 sequence (DNA): TGTGCCAGCAGTCCCCCGGGAGGCCCCCAAGAGACCCAGTACTTC.

The gene calls are TRBV25-1 and TRBJ1-4; D uncertain. Germline V CDR1 and CDR2: MGHDK, SYGVNS. This CDR3 contains 15 residues. Deletions cut 2 bases from V and 1 base from J, with 8 bases between. CDR3: CASSERSGTNEKLFF. The CDR3 nucleotides are TGTGCCAGCAGTGAACGAAGCGGAACTAATGAAAAACTGTTTTTT.

V usage is TRBV7-3 and J usage is TRBJ2-1; 11 positions agree with TRBD1. CDR3 size: 14 residues. V shed 5 bases, J shed 7 bases, and the junction held 4 bases outside the gene matches. Germline V gene data show CDR1 as SGHTA and CDR2 as FQGTGA. For the CDR3, the DNA is TGTGCCAGCAGCCACGGGGACAGGGGGAATGAGCAGTTCTTC. Translation gives CASSHGDRGNEQFF.

The V gene is TRBV12-3 or TRBV12-4, the J gene TRBJ2-7; D unresolved. This CDR3 comprises 13 residues. The V end lost 3 bases, the J end lost 2 bases, and 8 bases lay between the germline ends. The DNA of the CDR3 is TGTGCCAGCAGTTTGCGTGATACCTACGAGCAGTACTTC. This sequence encodes CASSLRDTYEQYF.

The V and J genes are TRBV30 and TRBJ2-7; D is unclear. From germline, CDR1 is GTSNPN and CDR2 SVGIG (reference sequence). This CDR3 region has 12 residues. Trimming cost V 0 bases and J 3 bases, with 6 bases left between them. The CDR3 coding sequence is TGTGCCTGGAGTGTCCACAACTACGAGCAGTACTTC. Protein product: CAWSVHNYEQYF.

This clone has a single count. The rearrangement joins TRBV5-1 to TRBJ1-1; D is possibly TRBD1 (5 bases). V was shortened by 4 bases and J by 5 bases, with 21 bases between the two germline ends. CDR1 is SGHRS and CDR2 is YFSETQ in the germline V gene. CDR3 length: 16 residues. CDR3 bases: TGCGCCAGCAGCCCCATGAGGGTGGGACGAGCGACTGAAGCTTTCTTT. Its translation: CASSPMRVGRATEAFF.

The V gene is TRBV7-6, the J gene TRBJ2-2; no clear D. Trimming left V 2 bases short and J 0 bases short, with 7 bases between. The CDR3 runs 15 residues. CDR1 is SGHVS and CDR2 is FNYEAQ in the germline V gene. CDR3 coding DNA: TGTGCCAGCAGCTTAATTAGAACGAACACCGGGGAGCTGTTTTTT. Translated: CASSLIRTNTGELFF.

This chain links TRBV5-1 with TRBJ2-3, with 8 bases matching TRBD2. This CDR3 region has 14 residues. The V gene's germline CDR1 is SGHRS and CDR2 YFSETQ. Trimming took 2 bases from V and 2 from J; bases not matched to a gene: 1. For the CDR3, the DNA is TGCGCCAGCAGCTTTAGCGGGAACACAGATACGCAGTATTTT. Amino acids: CASSFSGNTDTQYF.

The chain combines TRBV10-3 with TRBJ1-1; no reliable D call. The V end was cut by 4 bases, the J end by 2 bases, with 14 bases between. The V gene's germline CDR1 is ENHRY and CDR2 SYGVKD. The CDR3 loop spans 15 amino acids. CDR3 DNA sequence: TGTGCCATCAGTGGGCAGGCCACTATCAACACTGAAGCTTTCTTT. Residues: CAISGQATINTEAFF.